This TCR beta chain was sequenced in a study of cytomegalovirus exposure and HLA in healthy donors. Study in general: About 85 million unique TCRs from HLA-typed donors were held in an early release of data.

Study-wide results and limits: Certain sequence variants were highly shared and formed a cluster, and this cluster was likely a sequencing artifact.

This CDR3 is built from 14 residues. After removal of 4 bases from V and 6 bases from J, the junction contained 8 bases not matched to a gene. Germline CDR1 SQVTM, CDR2 ANQGSEA. Worth noting for this clone: Its antigen is still unknown.

Use of 60 Vbeta and 13 Jbeta primers characterized the PCR. Assay used: immunoSEQ multiplex PCR; TCRdb lists only in-frame clones, some missing. The sample has around 99,000 clones, 82% seen once. The sequence came from a man aged 25-45 years in good health and CMV-seropositive. Sequenced: PBMCs. This chain links TRBV29-1 with TRBJ2-7, with 11 bases matching TRBD2. DNA for the CDR3: TGCAGCGTTGGGGGAACTAGCGGGGGAGGCGAGCAGTACTTC. The encoded protein is CSVGGTSGGGEQYF.